The present T cell receptor (beta chain) was sequenced within a study of blood T cell repertoires in COVID-19. On the study more broadly: Samples representing acute and convalescent COVID-19 were sourced from the United States, Italy and Spain. PBMCs, B-cell-depleted T cells, or T cells provided the cDNA or gDNA that made up the material.

Germline V gene data show CDR1 as SGHDN and CDR2 as FVKESK. This CDR3 contains 14 residues. The germline V and J ends were trimmed by 5 bases and 0 bases, with 10 bases remaining between them. Method: immunoSEQ multiplex PCR; TCRdb's copy keeps in-frame clones and lacks some. The top ten hold 8.3% of the sample, which has 23,000 or so clones, about nine tenths seen once. The sequenced sample consisted of peripheral blood. The TCR sequence derives from a man aged 50 to 60 with active COVID-19. The genes are TRBV14 and TRBJ1-1; D perhaps matches TRBD1 (6 bases). The CDR3 DNA reads as TGTGCCAGCAGCGACTACAGGGTGAACACTGAAGCTTTCTTT. Protein: CASSDYRVNTEAFF.